Described below is a single T cell receptor (beta chain) sequence and its context. What it recognizes is unknown. Germline CDR1 reads DFQATT; CDR2 reads SNEGSKA (reference sequence). This CDR3 is 15 amino acids long. J lost 5 bases, V lost 1 base, and 9 bases had no gene match. This sample was taken from a study of T-cell reconstitution after alpha-beta-depleted transplantation in children. Whole-study findings and limits: Newly produced T cells mostly accounted for T-cell counts and diversity one year post-transplant. After transplant, at about two months, alpha-beta T cells were reportedly derived from several hundred expanded graft clones.

Molecular barcoding with unique molecular identifiers was used for the TCRbeta library. In TCRdb, the PCR reads were re-called with MiXCR into one record per CDR3 protein. This table holds some 600,000 distinct CDR3 sequences, approximately 12% found once. Specimen: PBMCs, mostly from graft donor cells, collected 360 days after TCRalphabeta/CD19-depleted stem cell transplant. The chain employs TRBV20-1 and TRBJ2-3; 7 nucleotides align to TRBD2. The sequence was obtained from a male patient under 18 who had a stem cell transplant for acute myeloid leukemia, so the T cells may come from the graft donor. The chain's CDR3 is CSARGRELRGDTQYF. The CDR3, as DNA: TGCAGTGCTAGAGGGCGGGAGCTGAGGGGAGATACGCAGTATTTT.